The clone carrying this T cell receptor (beta chain) was seen repeatedly, ten times or more. Its matching antigen is unknown. These data come from a study of blood T cells in healthy people across ages. In the study overall: Template switching recovered approximately one barcoded beta molecule for every two T cells.

Findings and limits, study-wide: Long-lived and aged donors differed, with more naive CD4+ cells and higher diversity in the long-lived. CMV infection status of these donors was not known.

Every sample gave at least 5 micrograms of total RNA when it was extracted. CDR3 size: 14 residues. Trimming shortened V by 4 bases and J by 2 bases, and 9 bases separated the two germline ends. Germline-derived CDR1 and CDR2 are LGHNA and YNFKEQ. With a J-beta primer mix and a sample-barcoded 5' primer, a second PCR ran about 6 to 11 cycles. TCRdb fed the 5' RACE reads into MiXCR, producing one record per CDR3 protein. The data hold roughly 700,000 distinct CDR3 sequences, with more than 40% observed a single time. Sequencing input: blood. The clonotype originates from a woman aged 55-69 years in good health. V is TRBV4-2 and J is TRBJ1-5; D gene uncertain. The CDR3, as DNA: TGTGCCAGCAGCCTAGAGCCCGGCAATCAGCCCCAGCATTTT. Translation gives CASSLEPGNQPQHF.